A selection of T cell receptor beta chains follows, all from one sample in a study of blood T cell repertoires in COVID-19. Using immunoSEQ multiplex PCR, the repertoire was profiled, and TCRdb retains in-frame clones only, with some absent. The data contain about 390,000 clones, approximately 87% of them seen just once; the ten biggest clones take up about a tenth. The sequenced sample was PBMCs or T cells enriched from blood (not recorded which). These receptors were obtained from a woman in her 50s who had recovered from COVID-19. The CDR3 runs from the conserved cysteine through the conserved F or W. The D gene is left open where the match is weak. A row's size may be missing; if present it is once, few, many or a size class.

v_call: TRBV24-1; j_call: TRBJ2-2; clone_size: NA; d_call: NA; cdr3_nt: TGTGCCACCAGTGATCCCGACAGGACGAACACCGGGGAGCTGTTTTTT; cdr3_aa: CATSDPDRTNTGELFF
v_call: TRBV28; j_call: TRBJ1-1; clone_size: NA; d_call: TRBD1; cdr3_nt: TGTGCCAGCAGTACCCACTCGACAGGGTCTAATCGAGCTTTCTTT; cdr3_aa: CASSTHSTGSNRAFF
v_call: TRBV2; j_call: TRBJ2-1; clone_size: NA; d_call: TRBD2; cdr3_nt: TGTGCCAGCCCGCGAAAACTAGCGGGGGGAAACAATGAGCAGTTCTTC; cdr3_aa: CASPRKLAGGNNEQFF
v_call: TRBV11-1; j_call: TRBJ2-3; clone_size: NA; d_call: NA; cdr3_nt: TGTGCCAGCAGCTTAGGGACAGTTAGACGCACAGATACGCAGTATTTT; cdr3_aa: CASSLGTVRRTDTQYF
v_call: TRBV19; j_call: TRBJ2-1; clone_size: NA; d_call: NA; cdr3_nt: TGTGCCAGTAGTATACGGCGACAGGCCTCCTACAATGAGCAGTTCTTC; cdr3_aa: CASSIRRQASYNEQFF
v_call: TRBV7-2; j_call: TRBJ1-2; clone_size: NA; d_call: NA; cdr3_nt: TGTGCCAGCAGTCCTCAGGGGCAGGGGATGGGTGGCTACACCTTC; cdr3_aa: CASSPQGQGMGGYTF
v_call: TRBV5-1; j_call: TRBJ2-3; clone_size: NA; d_call: NA; cdr3_nt: TGCGCCAGCAACGAAGCGGCTAGCACAGATACGCAGTATTTT; cdr3_aa: CASNEAASTDTQYF
v_call: TRBV30; j_call: TRBJ1-3; clone_size: NA; d_call: TRBD1; cdr3_nt: TGTGCCTGGAACGGACAGGAGATCTCTGGAAACACCATATATTTT; cdr3_aa: CAWNGQEISGNTIYF
v_call: TRBV20-1; j_call: TRBJ2-1; clone_size: NA; d_call: NA; cdr3_nt: TGCAGTGGGAGAGCGAGCAATGAGCAGTTCTTC; cdr3_aa: CSGRASNEQFF
v_call: TRBV11-1; j_call: TRBJ2-3; clone_size: NA; d_call: NA; cdr3_nt: TGTGCCAGCAGCTTAGAGGCCGACAGACCTTGGGATACGCAGTATTTT; cdr3_aa: CASSLEADRPWDTQYF
v_call: TRBV15; j_call: TRBJ2-5; clone_size: NA; d_call: TRBD1; cdr3_nt: TGTGCCACCAGCAGAGATCAGGGGGAGTGGGAGACCCAGTACTTC; cdr3_aa: CATSRDQGEWETQYF
v_call: TRBV10-3; j_call: TRBJ1-3; clone_size: NA; d_call: NA; cdr3_nt: TGTGCCATCAGTGAAACAGGGATCTCTGGAAACACCATATATTTT; cdr3_aa: CAISETGISGNTIYF
v_call: TRBV5-6; j_call: TRBJ1-1; clone_size: NA; d_call: NA; cdr3_nt: TGTGCCAGCAGCCCCCGGACAGCCTTCGGGACTGAAGCTTTCTTT; cdr3_aa: CASSPRTAFGTEAFF
v_call: TRBV30; j_call: TRBJ1-1; clone_size: NA; d_call: TRBD1; cdr3_nt: TGTGCCTGGGACAGGGGCTTGAACACTGAAGCTTTCTTT; cdr3_aa: CAWDRGLNTEAFF
v_call: TRBV19; j_call: TRBJ1-6; clone_size: NA; d_call: NA; cdr3_nt: TGTGCCAGTAGTGGCCGGGACACTAATAATTCACCCCTCCACTTT; cdr3_aa: CASSGRDTNNSPLHF
v_call: TRBV2; j_call: TRBJ1-2; clone_size: NA; d_call: TRBD1; cdr3_nt: TGTGCCAGCAGCAGGACAGGGGGGCTTTATGGCTACACCTTC; cdr3_aa: CASSRTGGLYGYTF
v_call: TRBV6-1; j_call: TRBJ1-2; clone_size: NA; d_call: NA; cdr3_nt: TGTGCCAGCAGTGAAGAGTCAGGCGTTCAAGTCTATGGCTACACCTTC; cdr3_aa: CASSEESGVQVYGYTF
v_call: TRBV4-1; j_call: TRBJ2-7; clone_size: NA; d_call: TRBD1; cdr3_nt: TGCGCCAGCAGCCAAGTACAGGGGTACGAGCAGTACTTC; cdr3_aa: CASSQVQGYEQYF
v_call: TRBV5-5; j_call: TRBJ1-1; clone_size: NA; d_call: NA; cdr3_nt: TGTGCCAGCTTTCTGGGGGGGAGTGGGTTCACTGAAGCTTTCTTT; cdr3_aa: CASFLGGSGFTEAFF
v_call: TRBV6-5; j_call: TRBJ1-2; clone_size: NA; d_call: NA; cdr3_nt: TGTGCCAGCAGTTACTCCCCCCTTAACTATGGCTACACCTTC; cdr3_aa: CASSYSPLNYGYTF
v_call: TRBV28; j_call: TRBJ1-2; clone_size: few; d_call: NA; cdr3_nt: TGTGCCAGCACCCCCCTGCAGAACTATGGCTACACCTTC; cdr3_aa: CASTPLQNYGYTF
v_call: TRBV2; j_call: TRBJ1-1; clone_size: NA; d_call: NA; cdr3_nt: TGTGCCAGCAGTGGGGAGCAGGATGAAGCTTTCTTT; cdr3_aa: CASSGEQDEAFF
v_call: TRBV7-9; j_call: TRBJ1-6; clone_size: few; d_call: NA; cdr3_nt: TGTGCCAGCAGCCGCCCGGACAGTAATTCACCCCTCCACTTT; cdr3_aa: CASSRPDSNSPLHF
v_call: TRBV6-6; j_call: TRBJ2-7; clone_size: NA; d_call: NA; cdr3_nt: TGTGCCAGCAGTCCCCGGATCCAGTCCGGGATCCAATCCTTCTACGAGCAGTACTTC; cdr3_aa: CASSPRIQSGIQSFYEQYF
v_call: TRBV3-1/TRBV3-2; j_call: TRBJ2-5; clone_size: NA; d_call: NA; cdr3_nt: TGTGCCAGCAGCCAAGATTTTGTACCGACAGGAGAGACCCAGTACTTC; cdr3_aa: CASSQDFVPTGETQYF
v_call: TRBV7-2; j_call: TRBJ1-2; clone_size: NA; d_call: NA; cdr3_nt: TGTGCCAGCAGCACCAACAGCTATGGCTACACCTTC; cdr3_aa: CASSTNSYGYTF
v_call: TRBV7-2; j_call: TRBJ1-3; clone_size: NA; d_call: NA; cdr3_nt: TGTGCCAGCAGCCTTCGGACAGTCGCCTCTGGAAACACCATATATTTT; cdr3_aa: CASSLRTVASGNTIYF
v_call: TRBV5-1; j_call: TRBJ2-3; clone_size: once; d_call: TRBD1; cdr3_nt: TGCGCCAGCAGCTGGGACAGGACCACAGATACGCAGTATTTT; cdr3_aa: CASSWDRTTDTQYF
v_call: TRBV19; j_call: TRBJ2-7; clone_size: NA; d_call: TRBD2; cdr3_nt: TGTGCCAGTAGTATAACACTGTGGCGGGGGGGTGCCTACGAGCAGTACTTC; cdr3_aa: CASSITLWRGGAYEQYF
v_call: TRBV5-1; j_call: TRBJ1-6; clone_size: many; d_call: NA; cdr3_nt: TGCGCCAGCAGCTTGGTGGGGCTCCCACCCCTCCACTTT; cdr3_aa: CASSLVGLPPLHF
v_call: TRBV7-6; j_call: TRBJ2-2; clone_size: NA; d_call: TRBD2; cdr3_nt: TGTGCCAGCAGCTTACGACTAGCTTTGAGCACCGGGGAGCTGTTTTTT; cdr3_aa: CASSLRLALSTGELFF
v_call: TRBV27; j_call: TRBJ1-1; clone_size: NA; d_call: NA; cdr3_nt: TGTGCCAGCGGCCCTAGTGGAGTGGGAGCTTTCTTT; cdr3_aa: CASGPSGVGAFF
v_call: TRBV7-9; j_call: TRBJ1-2; clone_size: NA; d_call: NA; cdr3_nt: TGTGCCAGCAGCTTACTGAGGGCCAATGGCTACACCTTC; cdr3_aa: CASSLLRANGYTF
v_call: TRBV5-1; j_call: TRBJ2-5; clone_size: NA; d_call: NA; cdr3_nt: TGCGCCAGCAGCTTGGCCGTCGGGGGGCCAGAGACCCAGTACTTC; cdr3_aa: CASSLAVGGPETQYF
v_call: TRBV28; j_call: TRBJ1-5; clone_size: NA; d_call: NA; cdr3_nt: TGTGCCAGCAGTTTAATAAAGGACAGACCCCAGCATTTT; cdr3_aa: CASSLIKDRPQHF
v_call: TRBV30; j_call: TRBJ1-6; clone_size: NA; d_call: NA; cdr3_nt: TGTGCCTGGAGTGTTCGGCCACAAGACAGTAATTCACCCCTCCACTTT; cdr3_aa: CAWSVRPQDSNSPLHF
v_call: TRBV6-1; j_call: TRBJ2-2; clone_size: NA; d_call: TRBD2; cdr3_nt: TGTGCCAGCAGTGAATTCGGACTAGCGGCTTACACCGGGGAGCTGTTTTTT; cdr3_aa: CASSEFGLAAYTGELFF
v_call: TRBV9; j_call: TRBJ1-2; clone_size: few; d_call: NA; cdr3_nt: TGTGCCAGCAGTCACGACAGCAACTATGGCTACACCTTC; cdr3_aa: CASSHDSNYGYTF
v_call: TRBV19; j_call: TRBJ2-7; clone_size: NA; d_call: NA; cdr3_nt: TGTGCCAGTAGTAACAGGGCCAGGTACGAGCAGTACTTC; cdr3_aa: CASSNRARYEQYF
v_call: TRBV19; j_call: TRBJ2-1; clone_size: NA; d_call: NA; cdr3_nt: TGTGCCAGTAGTACTACTGCGGGGAACAATGAGCAGTTCTTC; cdr3_aa: CASSTTAGNNEQFF
v_call: TRBV4-1; j_call: TRBJ2-1; clone_size: once; d_call: NA; cdr3_nt: TGCGCCAGCAGCCAAGATCCCACCCGGGCAGGGAGGAACAATGAGCAGTTCTTC; cdr3_aa: CASSQDPTRAGRNNEQFF
v_call: TRBV30; j_call: TRBJ2-7; clone_size: NA; d_call: NA; cdr3_nt: TGTGCCTGGAGGAATTGGGGGGACTCCTACGAGCAGTACTTC; cdr3_aa: CAWRNWGDSYEQYF
v_call: TRBV5-1; j_call: TRBJ2-5; clone_size: NA; d_call: TRBD2; cdr3_nt: TGCGCCAGCAGCCTGACTAGCGGGGGGGTCCAAGAGACCCAGTACTTC; cdr3_aa: CASSLTSGGVQETQYF
v_call: TRBV4-2; j_call: TRBJ1-2; clone_size: NA; d_call: NA; cdr3_nt: TGTGCCAGCAGCCGAGAAAACTCATACTATGGCTACACCTTC; cdr3_aa: CASSRENSYYGYTF
v_call: TRBV4-1; j_call: TRBJ1-2; clone_size: NA; d_call: NA; cdr3_nt: TGCGCCAGCAGCCAAGTTACGGGGAGGGGAGATGGCTACACCTTC; cdr3_aa: CASSQVTGRGDGYTF
v_call: TRBV23-1; j_call: TRBJ1-1; clone_size: NA; d_call: NA; cdr3_nt: TGCGCCCCCCCCCGGGCCGAGGACATGAACACTGAAGCTTTCTTT; cdr3_aa: CAPPRAEDMNTEAFF
v_call: TRBV27; j_call: TRBJ2-5; clone_size: NA; d_call: NA; cdr3_nt: TGTGCCAGCAGTTTATCGAGGGCAGTCCAAGAGACCCAGTACTTC; cdr3_aa: CASSLSRAVQETQYF
v_call: TRBV6-5; j_call: TRBJ1-1; clone_size: NA; d_call: NA; cdr3_nt: TGTGCCAGCAGGGGCAACATGAACACTGAAGCTTTCTTT; cdr3_aa: CASRGNMNTEAFF
v_call: TRBV7-9; j_call: TRBJ2-5; clone_size: NA; d_call: TRBD2; cdr3_nt: TGTGCCAGCAGCCCCAGCGGGGGGGCGCCCCAAGAGACCCAGTACTTC; cdr3_aa: CASSPSGGAPQETQYF
v_call: TRBV6-5; j_call: TRBJ1-3; clone_size: once; d_call: NA; cdr3_nt: TGTGCCAGCAGTCCACAGGGATCTGGAAACACCATATATTTT; cdr3_aa: CASSPQGSGNTIYF
v_call: TRBV5-1; j_call: TRBJ2-5; clone_size: NA; d_call: NA; cdr3_nt: TGCGCCAGCAGCTTCCAGGGGAGAAATGGAGGCGGAGAGACCCAGTACTTC; cdr3_aa: CASSFQGRNGGGETQYF
v_call: TRBV2; j_call: TRBJ2-6; clone_size: once; d_call: NA; cdr3_nt: TGTGCCACCCAGGAACAGGCCTTCGCCTCTGGGGCCAACGTCCTGACTTTC; cdr3_aa: CATQEQAFASGANVLTF
v_call: TRBV3-1/TRBV3-2; j_call: TRBJ2-1; clone_size: NA; d_call: NA; cdr3_nt: TGTGCCACCTCCGGGACACATGGTTCCTACAATGAGCAGTTCTTC; cdr3_aa: CATSGTHGSYNEQFF
v_call: TRBV9; j_call: TRBJ2-1; clone_size: NA; d_call: NA; cdr3_nt: TGTGCCAGCAGCGTAGGGTCAGGCTCTGTGGATGAGCAGTTCTTC; cdr3_aa: CASSVGSGSVDEQFF
v_call: TRBV7-8; j_call: TRBJ2-5; clone_size: NA; d_call: NA; cdr3_nt: TGTGCCAGCAGCGCCGCCGGGGGTTGGAAGACCCAGTACTTC; cdr3_aa: CASSAAGGWKTQYF
v_call: TRBV30; j_call: TRBJ2-1; clone_size: NA; d_call: TRBD2; cdr3_nt: TGTGCCTGGATCAGGCTAGCGGGGGAGCAGTTCTTC; cdr3_aa: CAWIRLAGEQFF
v_call: TRBV4-1; j_call: TRBJ1-2; clone_size: NA; d_call: NA; cdr3_nt: TGCGCCAGCAGCCACCACACCGTCGCAGGGGAGGGCGGCTATGGCTACACCTTC; cdr3_aa: CASSHHTVAGEGGYGYTF
v_call: TRBV5-1; j_call: TRBJ1-1; clone_size: NA; d_call: NA; cdr3_nt: TGCGCCAGCAGCTTGGGGAGAGAAGCTTTCTTT; cdr3_aa: CASSLGREAFF
v_call: TRBV6-5; j_call: TRBJ1-2; clone_size: NA; d_call: TRBD1; cdr3_nt: TGTGCCAGCAGGACTGGACAGGGGTATGGCTACACCTTC; cdr3_aa: CASRTGQGYGYTF
v_call: TRBV5-1; j_call: TRBJ1-2; clone_size: NA; d_call: TRBD1; cdr3_nt: TGCGCCAGCAGCGGCCGAGGACAGGGCAACTATGGCTACACCTTC; cdr3_aa: CASSGRGQGNYGYTF